Below are 29 T cell receptor beta chains sequenced from a single sample in a study of blood T cells in healthy people across ages (dated by TCRdb to the mid-2010s). Library preparation employed 5' RACE. The run used an Illumina HiSeq 2500. A second PCR of roughly 7 to 11 cycles was performed with a sample-barcoded 5' primer and a J-beta primer mix. TCRdb reprocessing: public reads trimmed at Q25 with fastp, clones called with MiXCR, in-frame beta chains kept. Under each unique CDR3 protein, matching rows form one entry showing the most common genes and DNA. The sample table contains over a million distinct CDR3 sequences; only one count was recorded for approximately 43% of them. The ten largest clonotypes hold about 4.1% of the sample. Sequences were obtained from blood. The receptors stem from a woman aged 18-29 years in good health.

J is TRBJ1-2 and V is TRBV7-8; the D gene is possibly TRBD1 (6 bases). V was trimmed by 3 bases and J by 12 bases, leaving 20 bases between them. Germline CDR1 and CDR2: SGHVS and FQNEAQ. This CDR3 is 14 amino acids long. CDR3 sequence (DNA): TGTGCCAGCAGCTTTGCCCAGGGACATCAGGGACACACCTTC. It specifies CASSFAQGHQGHTF. Combining the CDR3 with reference TRBV7-8 and TRBJ1-2 gives the whole variable domain GAGVSQSPRYKVAKRGQDVALRCDPISGHVSLFWYQQALGQGPEFLTYFQNEAQLDKSGLPSDRFFAERPEGSVSTLKIQRTQQEDSAVYLCASSFAQGHQGHTFGSGTRLTVV.

The J gene is TRBJ2-7, the V gene TRBV18; D is unresolved. Germline V gene data show CDR1 as KGHSH and CDR2 as LQKENI. With 4 bases removed from V and 4 bases from J, the gap between germline ends came to 11 bases. The CDR3 runs to 13 residues. This CDR3 is CASSLQRNYEQYF. CDR3 coding DNA: TGTGCCAGCTCACTGCAAAGGAATTACGAGCAGTACTTC.

The chain carries TRBV20-1 and TRBJ1-2, with D possibly TRBD1 on 5 matching bases. This CDR3 is built from 12 residues. Germline-derived CDR1 and CDR2 are DFQATT and SNEGSKA (reference sequence). The V and J ends lost 4 bases and 4 bases respectively, with 10 bases between them. The CDR3 DNA reads TGCAGTGCTAACCCGACAGTCTATGGCTACACCTTC. Residues: CSANPTVYGYTF.

In its sample, this clonotype was seen a few times. The V call is TRBV7-2, the J call TRBJ2-3; D remains ambiguous. Trimming left V 2 bases short and J 6 bases short, with 12 bases between. Germline-derived CDR1 and CDR2 are SGHTA and FQGNSA. The CDR3 consists of 14 residues. Written as DNA, the CDR3 is TGTGCCAGCAGCTTAATGGGGATATCGGATACGCAGTATTTT. Translating it yields CASSLMGISDTQYF.

V gene TRBV3-1 combines with J gene TRBJ1-4, with 9 bases matching TRBD1. J was trimmed by 10 bases and V by 4 bases; bases with no gene match: 7. The CDR3 extends over 14 amino acids. The V gene's germline CDR1 is LGHDT and CDR2 YNNKEL (reference sequence). The CDR3 nucleotides are TGTGCCAGCAGCCGGACAGGGGAATTGCGAAAACTGTTTTTT. Its translation is CASSRTGELRKLFF.

This clonotype occurred a few times. The genes are TRBV7-8 and TRBJ2-1; 9 bases map to TRBD2. This CDR3 contains 16 residues. The ends lost 0 bases at V and 9 bases at J; junction bases unmatched: 9. Germline values: CDR1 SGHVS, CDR2 FQNEAQ. In DNA form, the CDR3 reads TGTGCCAGCAGCTTAGCTAGCGGGGGCCCCATGGGTGAGCAGTTCTTC. It specifies CASSLASGGPMGEQFF.

This clonotype was observed a handful of times. Relative to the germline gene, one junction end is altered; a read error may explain this. The chain combines TRBV7-9 with TRBJ1-5; unclear D gene. The CDR3 has 13 residues. Germline CDR1 reads SEHNR; CDR2 reads FQNEAQ (reference sequence). CDR3 amino acids: CARSLFEGQPQHF. The CDR3 nucleotides are TGTGCCAGAAGCTTGTTTGAAGGTCAGCCCCAGCATTTT.

In nucleotides, the CDR3 is TGTGCCAGCAGCGAAAAGGACAGGCTCTACAATGAGCAGTTCTTC. This translates into CASSEKDRLYNEQFF. The chain couples TRBV7-9 to TRBJ2-1; 7 nucleotides match TRBD1. Trimming at V came to 5 bases and at J to 3 bases, leaving 7 bases not matched to a gene. The CDR3 length is 15 residues. The germline CDR1 and CDR2 sequences are SEHNR and FQNEAQ (reference sequence).

This chain joins TRBV7-8 and TRBJ2-7; D is unresolved. The germline CDR1 and CDR2 sequences are SGHVS and FQNEAQ. V was clipped by 5 bases and J by 3 bases, with 11 bases between them. This CDR3 contains 13 residues. The CDR3 sequence: CASSEAAGYEQYF. The CDR3 DNA is TGTGCCAGCAGCGAGGCGGCAGGCTACGAGCAGTACTTC.

Of note for this clonotype: A read error may be the cause here, since a much bigger clone is one base away. The rearrangement joins TRBV27 to TRBJ1-2; 7 nucleotides match TRBD1. This CDR3 contains 14 residues. CDR1 is MNHEY and CDR2 is SMNVEV in the germline V gene (reference sequence). V lost 5 bases and J lost 2; bases outside the gene matches: 5. The CDR3 is CASSDDRVNYGYTF. Written as DNA, the CDR3 is TGTGCCAGCAGTGACGACAGGGTAAACTATGGCTACACCTTC.

This clonotype came up a few times. The V call is TRBV21-1, the J call TRBJ1-1; TRBD1 is the table's D call and was not checked against the DNA. TRBV21-1 is shown as a pseudogene. The CDR3 loop spans 19 amino acids. CDR3 nucleotides: TGTGCCAGCAACCTCATCGCCATGGTACAGGGGAATCTGAACACTGAAGCTTTCTTT. Its translation: CASNLIAMVQGNLNTEAFF.

This clonotype was seen a few times. The chain links TRBV27 to TRBJ1-5, with a tentative D call TRBD1 (5 bases). Germline lookup yields CDR1 MNHEY and CDR2 SMNVEV (reference sequence). This CDR3 region has 15 residues. The V and J ends lost 5 bases and 0 bases respectively, with 11 bases between them. In DNA, the CDR3 is TGTGCCAGCAGTCCCGGGGCCGGTAGCAATCAGCCCCAGCATTTT. Encoded protein: CASSPGAGSNQPQHF.

V usage is TRBV28 and J usage is TRBJ2-7; D is perhaps TRBD2 (5 bases). The V gene lost 6 bases and the J gene lost 5 bases, with 17 bases spanning the gap. CDR3 length: 14 residues. The V gene's germline CDR1 is MDHEN and CDR2 SYDVKM. DNA of the CDR3: TGTGCCAGCAGCCCCGTCGTAGACTATCACGAGCAGTACTTC. Amino acids: CASSPVVDYHEQYF.

This clonotype was seen more than once but under ten times. J is TRBJ2-5 and V is TRBV15; D may be TRBD1 or TRBD2 (5 bases each). Germline assignment: CDR1 LNHNV and CDR2 YYDKDF (reference sequence). The CDR3 runs 15 residues. Trimming pared 0 bases from V and 4 bases from J, leaving 12 bases between. The chain's CDR3 is CATSRDRAGGETQYF. DNA for the CDR3: TGTGCCACCAGCAGAGACAGGGCGGGCGGAGAGACCCAGTACTTC.

The V gene is TRBV12-3 or TRBV12-4, the J gene TRBJ2-6; maybe TRBD1 (6 bases). The CDR3 consists of 17 residues. Trimming took 4 bases from V and 0 from J, leaving 13 bases between them. This CDR3 is CASSWGRGPSGANVLTF. In DNA, the CDR3 is TGTGCCAGCAGTTGGGGCAGGGGACCCTCTGGGGCCAACGTCCTGACTTTC.

In this sample, this clonotype turned up a few times. The gene calls are TRBV20-1 and TRBJ1-4; TRBD1 agrees at 7 bases. Germline CDR1 is DFQATT and CDR2 is SNEGSKA (reference sequence). V lost 6 bases to trimming and J lost 8 bases; unmatched junction nucleotides: 12. The CDR3 consists of 14 residues. The CDR3 DNA reads TGCAGTGCCACGGGACAGCGTCCAAGAGAAAAACTGTTTTTT. As protein: CSATGQRPREKLFF.

The chain recombines TRBV3-1 with TRBJ2-3, with D possibly matching TRBD1 (6 bases). V gave up 4 bases and J gave up 2 bases, with 16 bases separating them. The CDR3 runs to 16 residues. CDR1 and CDR2 (germline): LGHDT, YNNKEL (reference sequence). CDR3 region: CASSRGQGSYTDTQYF. In DNA, the CDR3 is TGTGCCAGCAGCCGGGGCCAGGGGTCGTACACAGATACGCAGTATTTT.

CDR3 coding DNA: TGTGCCACCTCAGCCGGCGGAGCGCGGGGTGCAGATACGCAGTATTTT. As protein: CATSAGGARGADTQYF. The chain combines TRBV28 with TRBJ2-3; D may be TRBD2 (6 bases). Trimming removed 10 bases from V and 4 bases from J, with 24 bases in between. The CDR3 runs to 16 residues. The V gene's germline CDR1 is MDHEN and CDR2 SYDVKM.

This clonotype was detected only once. The chain is built from TRBV9 and TRBJ2-5, with D perhaps matching TRBD2 (6 bases). Germline loops: CDR1 SGDLS, CDR2 YYNGEE. The length of the CDR3 is 13 residues. Trimming pared 7 bases from V and 0 bases from J, leaving 10 bases between. The CDR3 loop reads CASAGPYQETQYF. The CDR3 DNA follows: TGTGCCAGCGCGGGACCGTACCAAGAGACCCAGTACTTC.

CDR3 sequence (DNA): TGTGCCAGCTCCAAGTACAGACAGGGGATCTACGAGCAGTACTTC. This translates into CASSKYRQGIYEQYF. The rearrangement joins TRBV12-3 or TRBV12-4 to TRBJ2-7; 8 positions match TRBD1. This CDR3 comprises 15 residues. With 8 bases clipped from V and 3 bases from J, the junction kept 12 bases outside the gene matches.

This chain links TRBV6-5 with TRBJ1-6; D is undetermined. The CDR3 is made up of 16 amino acids. Trimming took 6 bases from V and 0 from J, leaving 12 bases between them. CDR1 and CDR2 from the germline V gene are MNHEY and SVGAGI. The CDR3, as DNA: TGTGCCAGCAGACACGGACGGATCTCCTATAATTCACCCCTCCACTTT. This encodes CASRHGRISYNSPLHF.

V and J are TRBV7-2 and TRBJ2-3, with 10 bases fitting TRBD2. CDR3 length: 19 residues. Per the germline V gene, CDR1 is SGHTA and CDR2 is FQGNSA. Trimming cost V 1 base and J 1 base; bases outside gene matches: 11. The CDR3 is CASSLDSLAGDRGTDTQYF. The CDR3 bases are TGTGCCAGCAGCTTAGATAGTCTAGCGGGGGATAGGGGCACAGATACGCAGTATTTT. Combining the CDR3 with reference TRBV7-2 and TRBJ2-3 gives the whole variable domain GAGVSQSPSNKVTEKGKDVELRCDPISGHTALYWYRQSLGQGLEFLIYFQGNSAPDKSGLPSDRFSAERTGGSVSTLTIQRTQQEDSAVYLCASSLDSLAGDRGTDTQYFGPGTRLTVL.

This clonotype was counted a few times. This chain connects TRBV29-1 to TRBJ2-1; D unresolved. Germline assignment: CDR1 SQVTM and CDR2 ANQGSEA. Trimming removed 5 bases from V and 4 bases from J, with 12 bases in between. The length of the CDR3 is 13 residues. The chain's CDR3 is CSVLVLQYNEQFF. Written as DNA, the CDR3 is TGCAGCGTTCTAGTCCTCCAGTACAATGAGCAGTTCTTC.

This clonotype was detected a few times. This chain uses TRBV7-9 with TRBJ2-3; 9 bases are shared with TRBD2. V trimming: 5 bases; J trimming: 6 bases; junction bases outside the gene matches: 12. CDR1 and CDR2 (germline): SEHNR, FQNEAQ (reference sequence). This CDR3 comprises 16 residues. CDR3 sequence reads: CASSSPSGGSWDTQYF. Here the CDR3 DNA reads TGTGCCAGCAGCAGCCCCAGCGGGGGGTCTTGGGATACGCAGTATTTT.

This chain joins TRBV7-2 and TRBJ1-6; D ambiguous. The germline gives CDR1 SGHTA, CDR2 FQGNSA. V was shortened by 5 bases and J by 7 bases, with 6 bases between the two germline ends. The CDR3 is made up of 12 amino acids. The chain's CDR3 is CASSIYNSPLHF. CDR3 in DNA: TGTGCCAGCAGCATCTACAATTCACCCCTCCACTTT. Full variable domain (remainder filled in from reference TRBV7-2 and TRBJ1-6): GAGVSQSPSNKVTEKGKDVELRCDPISGHTALYWYRQSLGQGLEFLIYFQGNSAPDKSGLPSDRFSAERTGGSVSTLTIQRTQQEDSAVYLCASSIYNSPLHFGNGTRLTVT.

The chain combines TRBV29-1 with TRBJ1-1, with D unresolved. V was cut by 4 bases and J by 2 bases, with 11 bases left in between. Germline V gene lookup returns CDR1 SQVTM and CDR2 ANQGSEA. This CDR3 is built from 13 residues. CDR3 protein: CSVVRQENTEAFF. In nucleotides, the CDR3 is TGCAGCGTTGTACGGCAGGAAAACACTGAAGCTTTCTTT.

CDR3: CASSFAGRWITEAFF. Written as DNA, the CDR3 is TGCGCCAGCAGCTTTGCGGGACGGTGGATCACTGAAGCTTTCTTT. This sequence joins TRBV5-1 and TRBJ1-1, with D possibly being TRBD1 (5 bases). From germline, CDR1 is SGHRS and CDR2 YFSETQ. The V gene lost 2 bases and the J gene lost 4 bases, with 15 bases spanning the gap. The CDR3 loop spans 15 amino acids.

This chain uses TRBV28 with TRBJ2-5, with 10 bases identical to TRBD1. Germline CDR1 reads MDHEN; CDR2 reads SYDVKM. This CDR3 region has 13 residues. The V gene end was trimmed by 5 bases and the J gene end by 8 bases; junction bases not matched to a gene: 5. In DNA, the CDR3 is TGTGCCAGCAGTCCCCGGGACAGGGGAACCCAGTACTTC. This sequence encodes CASSPRDRGTQYF. Variable domain in full (rest from reference TRBV28 and TRBJ2-5): DVKVTQSSRYLVKRTGEKVFLECVQDMDHENMFWYRQDPGLGLRLIYFSYDVKMKEKGDIPEGYSVSREKKERFSLILESASTNQTSMYLCASSPRDRGTQYFGPGTRLLVL.

The rearrangement links TRBV5-6 to TRBJ2-5, with 7 bases identical to TRBD2. In germline, CDR1 is SGHDT, CDR2 YYEEEE. The CDR3 runs to 13 residues. V was pared by 2 bases and J by 5 bases, with 3 bases of the junction left unmatched. The CDR3, as DNA: TGTGCCAGCAGCTTACGACTAGCTGAGACCCAGTACTTC. It codes for CASSLRLAETQYF.